The clone carrying this T cell receptor beta chain has a single count. The sample comes from a study of blood T cell repertoires in COVID-19. Study as a whole: Italy, Spain and the United States were the sources of the convalescent and acute COVID-19 samples.

V was clipped by 3 bases and J by 6 bases, with 15 bases between them. Germline assignment: CDR1 MDHEN and CDR2 SYDVKM. The CDR3 covers 14 residues. The data were produced by immunoSEQ multiplex PCR, yet TCRdb's version contains in-frame clones alone and is incomplete. The data contain roughly 330,000 clones, roughly 89% of them seen just once; the ten biggest clones take up 9.9%. J is TRBJ2-7 and V is TRBV28; no clear D. This clonotype originated in a man aged 25-45 years with COVID-19, enrolled during active disease. Sequencing was performed on peripheral blood. CDR3: CASSFSGFGPEQYF. The CDR3 region has the DNA TGTGCCAGCAGTTTTAGTGGATTTGGGCCCGAGCAGTACTTC. Looking up the rest from reference TRBV28 and TRBJ2-7 gives the full variable domain: DVKVTQSSRYLVKRTGEKVFLECVQDMDHENMFWYRQDPGLGLRLIYFSYDVKMKEKGDIPEGYSVSREKKERFSLILESASTNQTSMYLCASSFSGFGPEQYFGPGTRLTVT.